One TCR beta chain is described in this entry. Its target is not known. This record belongs to a study of OX40 agonist ivuxolimab in advanced cancers. About the study: Of mixed ages from about 20 to 90 and averaging around 60 years, the group was approximately 80% male. General study points: Doses of 0.1 to 3.0 mg/kg were accompanied by clonal expansion of CD4+ and CD8+ blood T cells by week 6.

Only in-frame clones appear in the TCRdb table, and some are missing; sequencing was by immunoSEQ multiplex PCR. The table lists about 72,000 clones, approximately 89% of them singletons. Germline V gene data show CDR1 as SGHRS and CDR2 as YFSETQ. V dropped 4 bases and J dropped 1 base, with 10 bases sitting between them. The CDR3 runs to 14 residues. The source material was CD4+ or CD8+ T cells sorted from blood, sampled in a trial of the OX40 agonist ivuxolimab. The sequence derives from an adult with an advanced solid tumor such as melanoma, head and neck, liver or kidney cancer. The genes are TRBV5-1 and TRBJ2-3, with a possible D match to TRBD1 (5 bases). The CDR3 DNA reads as TGCGCCAGCAGCAGGGCAGGGCGCACAGATACGCAGTATTTT. Its translation: CASSRAGRTDTQYF.